The source of this T cell receptor (beta chain) is a study of T cell responses to AZD1222 COVID-19 vaccine. TCRdb keeps only in-frame clones here, not all; method: immunoSEQ multiplex PCR. The data contain about 150,000 clones, around nine tenths of them singletons. V was trimmed by 3 bases and J by 1 base, leaving 7 bases between them. The germline CDR1 and CDR2 sequences are DFQATT and SNEGSKA (reference sequence). This CDR3 has 13 amino acids. Findings and limits, study-wide: With two AZD1222 doses given, Spike-specific TCR breadth and depth both rose. Unmutated variant regions are reportedly the target of nearly half of TCRs that are spike-specific. CD4 TCRs linked to vaccination spanned spike, dominating at 160-218 and 743-854. Only six or seven AZD1222 recipients tested seropositive at baseline.

Concerning this clone: What it binds is not known.

Sequences were derived from peripheral blood, sampled on day 0 of AZD1222 vaccination. The clonotype originates from an adult in good health. The J gene is TRBJ2-4, the V gene TRBV20-1; no clear D gene. DNA for the CDR3: TGCAGTGCTAGTGAGTTGGCCAAAAACATTCAGTACTTC. Translated: CSASELAKNIQYF.